The rows below give T cell receptor beta chains drawn from one sample of a study of vaccination effects on CD4 cells after COVID-19. Antigens of these TCRs are unknown. This table comes from immunoSEQ multiplex PCR, and its TCRdb copy is limited to in-frame clones, with some not included. The sample holds some 74,000 clones; approximately 80% are singletons and the top ten take roughly 1.2%. The sequencing used CD4+ T cells from PBMCs cultured with HCoV-229E spike peptides, collected after COVID-19 vaccination. The receptors originated from a human donor who received a COVID-19 vaccine. Both conserved end residues are part of each CDR3. The order of the fields is V gene, J gene, D gene, clone size, CDR3 DNA, CDR3 protein. The D gene is left open where the match is weak. Clone size is not always given. Where it is, it says once, few, many or a class for expanded clones.

TRBV5-1	TRBJ1-2	NA	NA	TGCGCCAGCAGCCCCACTGACCCGGATGGCTACACCTTC	CASSPTDPDGYTF
TRBV6-5	TRBJ2-5	TRBD2	NA	TGTGCCAGCACCCCACGGGCGGGGGAGAGGGCCCAGTACTTC	CASTPRAGERAQYF
TRBV6-2/TRBV6-3	TRBJ2-1	NA	NA	TGTGCCAGCAGTTACGACAGGTTAATAAATGAGCAGTTCTTC	CASSYDRLINEQFF
TRBV5-1	TRBJ2-3	NA	NA	TGCGCCAGCAGCTTGTCCGTACCCACAGATACGCAGTATTTT	CASSLSVPTDTQYF
TRBV12-3/TRBV12-4	TRBJ2-3	NA	few	TGTGCCAGCAGTTTAGTGGGTCGCAATACGCAGTATTTT	CASSLVGRNTQYF
TRBV29-1	TRBJ2-3	NA	NA	TGCAGCGTTGAAGCAGGCACAGATACGCAGTATTTT	CSVEAGTDTQYF
TRBV6-4	TRBJ2-2	TRBD1	NA	TGTGCCAGCAGTGAACAGGGGACGGGACCCGCGAACACCGGGGAGCTGTTTTTT	CASSEQGTGPANTGELFF
TRBV5-1	TRBJ1-2	NA	NA	TGCGCCAGCAGCCCGATCCTCGCAGGGGCCTATGGCTACACCTTC	CASSPILAGAYGYTF
TRBV9	TRBJ2-5	TRBD2	NA	TGTGCCAGCAGCGGAGACCTGGGGGGGCAAGAGACCCAGTACTTC	CASSGDLGGQETQYF
TRBV28	TRBJ2-2	NA	NA	TGTGCCAGCAGTGTACTAGCAGACGGGGAGCTGTTTTTT	CASSVLADGELFF
TRBV5-4	TRBJ2-5	TRBD1	NA	TGTGCCAGCAGCCTAACAGGGGGACAAGAGACCCAGTACTTC	CASSLTGGQETQYF
TRBV29-1	TRBJ2-5	TRBD1	NA	TGCAGCGTTGATGGGACAGGGGCCAACCAAGAGACCCAGTACTTC	CSVDGTGANQETQYF
TRBV7-9	TRBJ2-2	NA	NA	TGTGCCAGCAGCTTAAGGCAGGGTCGTAGCGGGGAGCTGTTTTTT	CASSLRQGRSGELFF
TRBV6-4	TRBJ1-6	TRBD1	once	TGTGCCAGCAGTGAAGGGGACAGGGATTCACCCCTCCACTTT	CASSEGDRDSPLHF
TRBV5-1	TRBJ2-4	NA	NA	TGCGCCAGCAGCTTGGGGGCACAGGGAGTCAAAAACATTCAGTACTTC	CASSLGAQGVKNIQYF
TRBV3-1/TRBV3-2	TRBJ2-1	NA	NA	TGTGCCAGCAGCAGAGGGGGGAGGACCTACAATGAGCAGTTCTTC	CASSRGGRTYNEQFF
TRBV12-3/TRBV12-4	TRBJ1-5	NA	NA	TGTGCCAGCAGTTTATTTTCAAATTCTTGGCATTTT	CASSLFSNSWHF
TRBV5-1	TRBJ2-2	NA	NA	TGCGCCAGCAGCTTGCAGAACACCGGGGAGCTGTTTTTT	CASSLQNTGELFF
TRBV7-2	TRBJ1-2	NA	NA	TGTGCCAGCAGCTTAAACCCCCTGACGGAGGGTGGCTACACCTTC	CASSLNPLTEGGYTF
TRBV5-6	TRBJ2-5	NA	NA	TGTGCCAGCGGGGTAGGGGGTGTTAAAGAGACCCAGTACTTC	CASGVGGVKETQYF
TRBV2	TRBJ2-5	TRBD2	NA	TGTGCCAGCAGTTGGCGGGGGGCGGAGGCCCAGTACTTC	CASSWRGAEAQYF
TRBV5-1	TRBJ1-1	TRBD1	NA	TGCGCCAGCAGCTTGATTGCAGGGGGACGGTCTGGGAACGCTTTCTTT	CASSLIAGGRSGNAFF
TRBV18	TRBJ2-5	NA	NA	TGTGCCAGCTCCCTAGGACAGAAAGAGACCCAGTACTTC	CASSLGQKETQYF
TRBV5-1	TRBJ2-1	NA	NA	TGCGCCAGCAGCTGGGCAGGGCTATACAATGAGCAGTTCTTC	CASSWAGLYNEQFF
TRBV18	TRBJ2-2	NA	NA	TGTGCCAGCTCGCGGGACCGTCCGAACACCGGGGAGCTGTTTTTT	CASSRDRPNTGELFF
TRBV18	TRBJ2-6	NA	NA	TGTGCCAGCTCACCGGTCTCCGGGTCCCACTCTGGGGCCAACGTCCTGACTTTC	CASSPVSGSHSGANVLTF
TRBV6-6	TRBJ1-5	TRBD1	NA	TGTGCCAGCAGTTACGGGACAGCCTATAGCAATCAGCCCCAGCATTTT	CASSYGTAYSNQPQHF
TRBV5-1	TRBJ2-1	NA	NA	TGCGCCAGCAGCTTGAATGTGCCTCCGGGGTACAATGAGCAGTTCTTC	CASSLNVPPGYNEQFF
TRBV6-5	TRBJ2-2	NA	NA	TGTGCCAGCAGTTACTTGGGGACCGGGGAGCTGTTTTTT	CASSYLGTGELFF
TRBV6-5	TRBJ2-5	NA	NA	TGTGCCAGCAGTTACATGGGGGTCACCCAAGAGACCCAGTACTTC	CASSYMGVTQETQYF
TRBV27	TRBJ1-5	TRBD1	NA	TGTGCCAGCAGTGGCACAGGGGTTCAGCCCCAGCATTTT	CASSGTGVQPQHF
TRBV11-2	TRBJ1-4	NA	NA	TGTGCCAGCAGCATACAGATTAATGAAAAACTGTTTTTT	CASSIQINEKLFF
TRBV28	TRBJ1-1	NA	NA	TGTGCCAGCAGTTTTTCGACGGGGGAAGCTTTCTTT	CASSFSTGEAFF
TRBV19	TRBJ1-5	NA	NA	TGTGCCACCTCTGACCGTAGCAATCAGCCCCAGCATTTT	CATSDRSNQPQHF
TRBV28	TRBJ1-6	NA	once	TGTGCCAGCAGGGACAGTAATAATTCACCCCTCCACTTT	CASRDSNNSPLHF
TRBV5-5	TRBJ2-1	TRBD2	once	TGTGCCAGCAGCTTGGGACTAGCCTTCAATGAGCAGTTCTTC	CASSLGLAFNEQFF
TRBV4-1	TRBJ1-2	NA	NA	TGCGCCAGCAGCCAAGTGGGGACGGTTAACTATGGCTACACCTTC	CASSQVGTVNYGYTF